The entry that follows covers one T cell receptor beta chain sequence. What it binds is not known. Donors came from a validation cohort of over a hundred subjects, distinct from the first 666-subject cohort. The sample originates from a study of cytomegalovirus exposure and HLA in healthy donors. Looking at the study overall: The same platform was used for the roughly 120 validation repertoires as for the 666 first-cohort repertoires, as reported in a later analysis.

Findings of the study overall: Cytomegalovirus status was reportedly diagnosed by the classifier with high sensitivity and specificity. In vitro checks showed that a few CMV-associated chains really do target CMV antigens.

TCRdb keeps only in-frame clones here, not all; method: immunoSEQ multiplex PCR. The sample records roughly 270,000 clones, around 87% being singletons. This CDR3 contains 14 residues. Looked up from germline, CDR1 is LGHNA and CDR2 is YNFKEQ. V was trimmed by 1 base and J by 2 bases, leaving 9 bases between them. The clonotype was recovered from a young woman in good health and CMV-seronegative. Sequenced sample: PBMCs. This chain connects TRBV4-2 to TRBJ2-7; D may be TRBD2 (6 bases). The CDR3: CASSQVPGAYEQYF. The DNA of the CDR3 is TGTGCCAGCAGCCAAGTACCGGGAGCCTACGAGCAGTACTTC.